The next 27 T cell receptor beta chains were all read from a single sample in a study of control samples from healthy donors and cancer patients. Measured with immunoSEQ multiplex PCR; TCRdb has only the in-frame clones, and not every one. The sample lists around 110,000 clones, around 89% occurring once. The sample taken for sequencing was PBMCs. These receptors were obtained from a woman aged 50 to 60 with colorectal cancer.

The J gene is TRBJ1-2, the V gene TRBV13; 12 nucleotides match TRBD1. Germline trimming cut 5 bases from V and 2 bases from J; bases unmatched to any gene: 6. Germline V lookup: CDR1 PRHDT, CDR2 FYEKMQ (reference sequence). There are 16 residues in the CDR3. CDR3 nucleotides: TGTGCCAGCAGCGGAACCGGGACAGGGGGCAACTATGGCTACACCTTC. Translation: CASSGTGTGGNYGYTF.

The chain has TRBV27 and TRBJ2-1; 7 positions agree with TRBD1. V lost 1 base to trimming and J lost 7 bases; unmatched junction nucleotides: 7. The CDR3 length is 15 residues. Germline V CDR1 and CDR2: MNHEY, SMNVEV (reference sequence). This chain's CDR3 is CASSLWAGGGNEQFF. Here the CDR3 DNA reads TGTGCCAGCAGTTTATGGGCAGGGGGTGGGAATGAGCAGTTCTTC.

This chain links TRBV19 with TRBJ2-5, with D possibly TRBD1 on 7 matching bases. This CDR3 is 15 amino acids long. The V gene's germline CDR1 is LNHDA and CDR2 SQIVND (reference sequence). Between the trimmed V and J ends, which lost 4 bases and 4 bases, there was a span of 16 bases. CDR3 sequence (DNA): TGTGCCAGTAGTACTCAAGGAGGGGGCACAGAGACCCAGTACTTC. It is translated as CASSTQGGGTETQYF.

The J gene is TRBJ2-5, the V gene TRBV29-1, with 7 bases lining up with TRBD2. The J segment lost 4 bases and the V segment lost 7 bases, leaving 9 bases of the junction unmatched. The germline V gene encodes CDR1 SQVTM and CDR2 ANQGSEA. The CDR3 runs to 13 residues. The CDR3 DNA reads TGCAGCGGGGGAGCGGGAATGGGAGAGACCCAGTACTTC. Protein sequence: CSGGAGMGETQYF.

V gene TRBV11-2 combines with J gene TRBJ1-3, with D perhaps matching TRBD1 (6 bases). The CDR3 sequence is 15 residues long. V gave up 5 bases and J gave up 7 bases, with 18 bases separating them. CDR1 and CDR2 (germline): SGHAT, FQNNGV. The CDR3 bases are TGTGCCAGCAGCCCGCGTGGAGGGGGGGATAACACCATATATTTT. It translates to CASSPRGGGDNTIYF.

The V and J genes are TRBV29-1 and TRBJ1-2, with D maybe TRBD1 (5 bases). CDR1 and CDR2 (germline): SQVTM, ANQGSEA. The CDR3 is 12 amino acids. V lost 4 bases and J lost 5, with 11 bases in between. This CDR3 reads CSVGWGRYGYTF. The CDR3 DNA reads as TGCAGCGTTGGGTGGGGGAGGTATGGCTACACCTTC.

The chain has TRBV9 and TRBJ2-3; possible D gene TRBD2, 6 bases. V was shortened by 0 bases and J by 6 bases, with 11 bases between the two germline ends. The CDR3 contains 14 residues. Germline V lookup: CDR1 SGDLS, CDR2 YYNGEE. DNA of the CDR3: TGTGCCAGCAGCGTAGGCCTAGCGAGGGATACGCAGTATTTT. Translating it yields CASSVGLARDTQYF.

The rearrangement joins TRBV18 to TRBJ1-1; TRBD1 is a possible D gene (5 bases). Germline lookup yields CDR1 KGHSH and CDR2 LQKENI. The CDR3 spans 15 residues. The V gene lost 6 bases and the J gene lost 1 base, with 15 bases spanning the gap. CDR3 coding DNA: TGTGCCAGCTCGAAAACTAATGACAGGAACACTGAAGCTTTCTTT. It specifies CASSKTNDRNTEAFF.

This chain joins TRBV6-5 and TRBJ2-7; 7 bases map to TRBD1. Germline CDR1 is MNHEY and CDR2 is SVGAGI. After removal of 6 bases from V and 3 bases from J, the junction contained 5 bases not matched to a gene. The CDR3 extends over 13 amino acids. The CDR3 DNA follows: TGTGCCAGCAGGAGGGACAGAAACTACGAGCAGTACTTC. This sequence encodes CASRRDRNYEQYF.

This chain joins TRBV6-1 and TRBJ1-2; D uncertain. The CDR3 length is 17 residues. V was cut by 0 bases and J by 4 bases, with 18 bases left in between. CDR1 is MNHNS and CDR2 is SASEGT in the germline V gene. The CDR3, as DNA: TGTGCCAGCAGTGAAGCGCTCATAGTCAGTTTTGGCTATGGCTACACCTTC. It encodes CASSEALIVSFGYGYTF.

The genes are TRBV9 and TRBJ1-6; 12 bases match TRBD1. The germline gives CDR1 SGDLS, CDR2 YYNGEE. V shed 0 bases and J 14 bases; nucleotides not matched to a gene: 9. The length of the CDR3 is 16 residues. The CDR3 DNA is TGTGCCAGCAGCGTAGGGGACAGGGGGCATCCGGGGGCCCTCCACTTT. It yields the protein CASSVGDRGHPGALHF.

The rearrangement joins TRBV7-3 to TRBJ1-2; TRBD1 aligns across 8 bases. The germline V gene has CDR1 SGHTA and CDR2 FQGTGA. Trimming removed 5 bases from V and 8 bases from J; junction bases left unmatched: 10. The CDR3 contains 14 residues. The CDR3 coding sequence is TGTGCCAGCAGCCCTGACAGGGGACTTAGCGGCTACACCTTC. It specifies CASSPDRGLSGYTF. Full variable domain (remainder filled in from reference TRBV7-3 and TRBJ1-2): GAGVSQTPSNKVTEKGKYVELRCDPISGHTALYWYRQSLGQGPEFLIYFQGTGAADDSGLPNDRFFAVRPEGSVSTLKIQRTERGDSAVYLCASSPDRGLSGYTFGSGTRLTVV.

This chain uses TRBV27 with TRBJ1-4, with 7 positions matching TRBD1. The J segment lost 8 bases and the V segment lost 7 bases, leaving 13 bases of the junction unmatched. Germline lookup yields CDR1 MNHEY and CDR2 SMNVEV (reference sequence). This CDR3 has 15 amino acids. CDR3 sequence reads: CASIPRGRDSEKLFF. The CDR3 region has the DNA TGTGCCAGCATCCCTCGAGGCCGGGACAGCGAAAAACTGTTTTTT. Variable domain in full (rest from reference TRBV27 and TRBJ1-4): EAQVTQNPRYLITVTGKKLTVTCSQNMNHEYMSWYRQDPGLGLRQIYYSMNVEVTDKGDVPEGYKVSRKEKRNFPLILESPSPNQTSLYFCASIPRGRDSEKLFFGSGTQLSVL.

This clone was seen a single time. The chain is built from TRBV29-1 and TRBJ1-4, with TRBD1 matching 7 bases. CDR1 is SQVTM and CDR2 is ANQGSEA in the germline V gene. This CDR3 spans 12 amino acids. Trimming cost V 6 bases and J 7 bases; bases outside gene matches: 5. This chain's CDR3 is CSVGQVGEKLFF. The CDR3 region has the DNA TGCAGCGTCGGACAGGTTGGTGAAAAACTGTTTTTT.

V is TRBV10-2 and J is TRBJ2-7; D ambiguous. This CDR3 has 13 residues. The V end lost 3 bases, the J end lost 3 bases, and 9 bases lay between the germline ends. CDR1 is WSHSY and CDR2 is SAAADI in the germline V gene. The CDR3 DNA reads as TGCGCCAGCAGTGATAGTTCCGTCTACGAGCAGTACTTC. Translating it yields CASSDSSVYEQYF.

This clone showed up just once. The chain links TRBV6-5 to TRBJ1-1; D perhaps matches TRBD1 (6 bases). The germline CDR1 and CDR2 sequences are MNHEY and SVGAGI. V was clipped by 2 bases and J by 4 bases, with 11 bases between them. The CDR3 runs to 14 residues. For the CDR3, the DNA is TGTGCCAGCAGTTACGGGGGCGCTTCCACTGAAGCTTTCTTT. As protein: CASSYGGASTEAFF.

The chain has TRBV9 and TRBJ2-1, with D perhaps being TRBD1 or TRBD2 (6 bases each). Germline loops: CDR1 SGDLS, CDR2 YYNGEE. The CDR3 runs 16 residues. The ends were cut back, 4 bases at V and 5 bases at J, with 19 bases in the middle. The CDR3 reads CASSPGGGRLDNEQFF. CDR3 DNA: TGTGCCAGCAGCCCAGGTGGGGGGCGCCTAGACAATGAGCAGTTCTTC.

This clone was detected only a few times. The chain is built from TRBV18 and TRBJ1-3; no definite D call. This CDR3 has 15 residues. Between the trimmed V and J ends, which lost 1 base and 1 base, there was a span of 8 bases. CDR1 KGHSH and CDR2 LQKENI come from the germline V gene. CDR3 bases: TGTGCCAGCTCACCACTCGCAGAGTCTGGAAACACCATATATTTT. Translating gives CASSPLAESGNTIYF.

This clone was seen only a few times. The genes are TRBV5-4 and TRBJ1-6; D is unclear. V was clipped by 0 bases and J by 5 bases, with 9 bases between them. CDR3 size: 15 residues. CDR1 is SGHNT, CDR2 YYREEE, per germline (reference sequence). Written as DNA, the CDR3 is TGTGCCAGCAGCTTGGGGGCTACAGATAATTCACCCCTCCACTTT. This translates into CASSLGATDNSPLHF.

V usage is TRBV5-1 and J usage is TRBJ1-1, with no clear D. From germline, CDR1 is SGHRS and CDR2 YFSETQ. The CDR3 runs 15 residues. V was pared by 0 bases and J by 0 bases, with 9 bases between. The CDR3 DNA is TGCGCCAGCAGCTTGGGGCTGGCCCTGAACACTGAAGCTTTCTTT. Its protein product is CASSLGLALNTEAFF.

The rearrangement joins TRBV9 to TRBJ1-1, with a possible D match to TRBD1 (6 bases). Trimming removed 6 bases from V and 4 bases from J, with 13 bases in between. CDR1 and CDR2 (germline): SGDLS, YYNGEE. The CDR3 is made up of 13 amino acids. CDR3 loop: CASTSGGLTEAFF. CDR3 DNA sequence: TGTGCCAGCACTTCTGGGGGGCTCACTGAAGCTTTCTTT.

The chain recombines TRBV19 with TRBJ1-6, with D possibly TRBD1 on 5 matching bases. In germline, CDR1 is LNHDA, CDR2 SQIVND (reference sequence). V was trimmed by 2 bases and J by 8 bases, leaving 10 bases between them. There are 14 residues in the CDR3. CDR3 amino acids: CASSIRSGDSPLHF. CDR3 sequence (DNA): TGTGCCAGTAGTATACGGTCGGGGGATTCACCCCTCCACTTT.

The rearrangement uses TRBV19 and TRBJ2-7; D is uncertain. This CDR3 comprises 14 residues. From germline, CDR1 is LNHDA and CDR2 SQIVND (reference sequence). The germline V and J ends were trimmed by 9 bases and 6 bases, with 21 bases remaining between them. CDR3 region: CASRVEVEWGEQYF. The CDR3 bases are TGTGCCAGCCGGGTTGAAGTAGAGTGGGGCGAGCAGTACTTC.

CDR3 sequence (DNA): TGCGCCAGCAGCGACGCAGAAATTTCGACGGGCCCAAAGGACACCATATATTTT. Translated, it gives CASSDAEISTGPKDTIYF. J is TRBJ1-3 and V is TRBV5-1; no firm D call. Trimming removed 4 bases at V and 8 bases at J, with 28 bases between. CDR3 length: 18 amino acids. Germline CDR1 and CDR2: SGHRS and YFSETQ.

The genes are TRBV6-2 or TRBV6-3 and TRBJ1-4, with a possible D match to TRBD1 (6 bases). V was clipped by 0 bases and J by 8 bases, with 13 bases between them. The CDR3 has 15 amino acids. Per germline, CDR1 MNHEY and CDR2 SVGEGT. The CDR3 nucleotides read TGTGCCAGCAGTTACTCTTGGGGGGCTGGAGAAAAACTGTTTTTT. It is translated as CASSYSWGAGEKLFF.

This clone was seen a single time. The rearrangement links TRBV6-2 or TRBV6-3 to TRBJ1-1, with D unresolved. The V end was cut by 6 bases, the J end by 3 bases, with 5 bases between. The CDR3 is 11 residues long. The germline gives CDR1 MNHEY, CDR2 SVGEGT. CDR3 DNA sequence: TGTGCCAGCAGCCAATACACTGAAGCTTTCTTT. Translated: CASSQYTEAFF.

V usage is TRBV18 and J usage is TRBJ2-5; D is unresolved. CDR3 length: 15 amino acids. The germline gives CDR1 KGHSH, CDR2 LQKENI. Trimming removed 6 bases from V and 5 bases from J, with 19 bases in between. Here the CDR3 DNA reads TGTGCCAGCTCTCCCCCTATCACGCCACGGGAGACCCAGTACTTC. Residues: CASSPPITPRETQYF.